A single sample gave rise to the 15 T cell receptor beta chains below, sequenced in a study of T cells expressing NK-cell markers. TCRdb reprocessed the 5' RACE reads, keeping one entry per CDR3 protein, no DNA. In all, the sample yields 550,000 to 600,000 distinct CDR3 sequences. Sequencing was carried out using blood T cells: a sorted CD56 or NKG2C T cell subset, CD4+ or CD8+ T cells, or bulk PBMC T cells (not recorded which). These receptor sequences come from a man aged 18-30 years in good health.

The chain is built from TRBV11-2 and TRBJ2-1; there is no DNA to check the TCRdb D call of TRBD2. The CDR3 is made up of 15 amino acids. CDR1 is SGHAT and CDR2 is FQNNGV in the germline V gene. CDR3 sequence reads: CASSMGLAGRDEQFF.

The V call is TRBV12-3 or TRBV12-4, the J call TRBJ2-1; the TCRdb call, TRBD2, lacks DNA for checking. CDR3 length: 15 residues. The CDR3 spells CASSLAAGGIDEQFF.

J is TRBJ2-3 and V is TRBV11-3; the D call from TCRdb, TRBD2, cannot be confirmed without DNA. The CDR3 length is 16 residues. Germline V gene sequence: CDR1 SGHNT, CDR2 YENEEA. CDR3 sequence reads: CASSLDRTSSTDTQYF.

V usage is TRBV5-1 and J usage is TRBJ2-7; TCRdb selects TRBD1, and the lack of DNA leaves this call unchecked. Germline CDR1 reads SGHRS; CDR2 reads YFSETQ. This CDR3 is built from 13 residues. CDR3 protein: CASSRTGYEEQYF.

This chain links TRBV6-5 with TRBJ1-2; TCRdb designates TRBD1, a call that cannot be tested without DNA. The CDR3 totals 15 residues. Per germline, CDR1 MNHEY and CDR2 SVGAGI. The CDR3 loop is CASRYTGIPNYGYTF.

V usage is TRBV18 and J usage is TRBJ1-5. The CDR3 is 13 residues long. Germline CDR1 is KGHSH and CDR2 is LQKENI. CDR3 amino acids: CASSWEGNQPQHF.

The chain has TRBV11-2 and TRBJ2-5; TCRdb designates TRBD1, a call that cannot be tested without DNA. The CDR3 runs to 18 residues. The germline V gene has CDR1 SGHAT and CDR2 FQNNGV. CDR3: CASSYILGGAAGLETQYF.

The V and J genes are TRBV20-1 and TRBJ2-1; TCRdb reports TRBD1, a call that lacks DNA to check it against. The CDR3 is made up of 13 amino acids. Germline values: CDR1 DFQATT, CDR2 SNEGSKA (reference sequence). CDR3 sequence: CSARNRDRNEQFF.

The chain combines TRBV6-1 with TRBJ2-2; TCRdb returns TRBD2, unconfirmable since there is no DNA. The CDR3 consists of 17 residues. Germline V gene data show CDR1 as MNHNS and CDR2 as SASEGT. CDR3 region: CASSEARLAGGTGELFF.

V is TRBV29-1 and J is TRBJ2-3; TCRdb returns TRBD2, unconfirmable since there is no DNA. Germline V gene data show CDR1 as SQVTM and CDR2 as ANQGSEA. This CDR3 has 14 residues. CDR3 sequence: CSVVDNGGTDTQYF.

The chain combines TRBV11-2 with TRBJ2-1; with no DNA, the TCRdb D assignment of TRBD2 cannot be verified. CDR3 length: 15 amino acids. Germline V gives CDR1 SGHAT, CDR2 FQNNGV. CDR3 loop: CASSPSSGINNEQFF.

The genes are TRBV5-1 and TRBJ2-7; TCRdb names TRBD1, which stays unverified in the absence of DNA. The CDR3 length is 14 residues. In germline, CDR1 is SGHRS, CDR2 YFSETQ. CDR3 in amino acids: CASSLMGQEDEQYF.

V gene TRBV20-1 combines with J gene TRBJ2-3. The CDR3 runs to 13 residues. The germline V gene encodes CDR1 DFQATT and CDR2 SNEGSKA (reference sequence). The CDR3 protein is CSARPPSEDTQYF.

The chain couples TRBV3-1 to TRBJ2-5; TCRdb lists TRBD2, though no DNA is available to test this call. This CDR3 spans 13 amino acids. CDR1 is LGHDT, CDR2 YNNKEL, per germline (reference sequence). CDR3 protein: CASRTSGSETQYF.

The chain uses TRBV6-2 or TRBV6-3 and TRBJ2-1; TCRdb's D gene call, TRBD1, goes unchecked for lack of DNA. This CDR3 has 16 amino acids. CDR1 is MNHEY and CDR2 is SVGEGT in the germline V gene. CDR3 loop: CASKSPGRGSYNEQFF.